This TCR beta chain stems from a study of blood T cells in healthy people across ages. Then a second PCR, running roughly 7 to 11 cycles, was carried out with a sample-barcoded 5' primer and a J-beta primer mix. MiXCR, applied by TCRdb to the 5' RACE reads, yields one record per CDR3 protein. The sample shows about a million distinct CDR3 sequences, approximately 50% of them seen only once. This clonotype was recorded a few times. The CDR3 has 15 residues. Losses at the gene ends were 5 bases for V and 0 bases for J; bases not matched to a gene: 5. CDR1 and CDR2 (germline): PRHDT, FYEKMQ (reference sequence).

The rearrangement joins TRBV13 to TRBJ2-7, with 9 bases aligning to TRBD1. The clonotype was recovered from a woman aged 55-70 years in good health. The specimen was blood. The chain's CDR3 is CASSRTGESSYEQYF. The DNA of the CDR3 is TGTGCCAGCAGCCGGACAGGGGAGAGCTCCTACGAGCAGTACTTC. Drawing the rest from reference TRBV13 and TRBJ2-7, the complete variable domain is AAGVIQSPRHLIKEKRETATLKCYPIPRHDTVYWYQQGPGQDPQFLISFYEKMQSDKGSIPDRFSAQQFSDYHSELNMSSLELGDSALYFCASSRTGESSYEQYFGPGTRLTVT.